The next 8 T cell receptor beta chains were all read from a single sample in a study of blood T cell repertoires in COVID-19. Profiled with immunoSEQ multiplex PCR; TCRdb holds only in-frame clones, not every one. The data show roughly 160,000 clones, over 90% seen once. The material sequenced was peripheral blood. The receptor source for this set is a man in his forties or fifties with acute or convalescent COVID-19.

This chain joins TRBV29-1 and TRBJ2-1; 8 positions agree with TRBD2. The V gene end was trimmed by 5 bases and the J gene end by 9 bases; junction bases not matched to a gene: 12. Per germline, CDR1 SQVTM and CDR2 ANQGSEA. The CDR3 totals 14 residues. The CDR3 protein is CSVLSGRQYGEQFF. The CDR3 nucleotides read TGCAGCGTTTTAAGCGGGAGACAGTACGGTGAGCAGTTCTTC.

This chain links TRBV6-1 with TRBJ2-3; 11 positions match TRBD2. This CDR3 is 12 amino acids long. CDR1 is MNHNS, CDR2 SASEGT, per germline. V shed 3 bases, J shed 11 bases, and the junction held 1 base outside the gene matches. The CDR3 protein is CASSDTSGGQYF. In DNA, the CDR3 is TGTGCCAGCAGTGACACTAGCGGGGGGCAGTATTTT.

This clone occurred a few times. The chain combines TRBV3-1 (or the pseudogene TRBV3-2) with TRBJ2-2; a weak D match, TRBD1 (5 bases). Germline lookup yields CDR1 LGHDT and CDR2 YNNKEL (reference sequence). The CDR3 totals 15 residues. The ends were cut back, 3 bases at V and 3 bases at J, with 11 bases in the middle. As DNA, the CDR3 is TGTGCCAGCAGCCATTCGACAGATTACACCGGGGAGCTGTTTTTT. Translated, it gives CASSHSTDYTGELFF.

The V call is TRBV9, the J call TRBJ1-1, with D unclear. Per germline, CDR1 SGDLS and CDR2 YYNGEE. V lost 4 bases to trimming and J lost 3 bases, with 7 bases between them. The CDR3 runs to 12 residues. The CDR3 spells CASSLSDTEAFF. DNA of the CDR3: TGTGCCAGCAGCTTATCCGACACTGAAGCTTTCTTT.

CDR3: CASSLSARVEEQYF. The CDR3 coding sequence is TGTGCCAGCAGTTTATCCGCCAGGGTAGAGGAGCAGTACTTC. The chain recombines TRBV28 with TRBJ2-7; D is perhaps TRBD1 (5 bases). This CDR3 region has 14 residues. Germline-derived CDR1 and CDR2 are MDHEN and SYDVKM. Trimming removed 1 base at V and 7 bases at J, with 14 bases between.

The chain carries TRBV5-1 and TRBJ2-3; 11 positions match TRBD2. CDR3 length: 15 amino acids. With V trimmed by 2 bases and J by 2 bases, 1 base remained unmatched. Germline-derived CDR1 and CDR2 are SGHRS and YFSETQ. The CDR3 DNA follows: TGCGCCAGCAGCTTTAGCGGGAGGGACACAGATACGCAGTATTTT. This encodes CASSFSGRDTDTQYF.

The rearrangement uses TRBV20-1 and TRBJ2-7; a possible D gene is TRBD1 (6 bases). Per the germline V gene, CDR1 is DFQATT and CDR2 is SNEGSKA (reference sequence). There are 13 residues in the CDR3. The V gene lost 3 bases and the J gene lost 7 bases, with 16 bases spanning the gap. The CDR3 spells CSASPPGQWEQYF. In DNA form, the CDR3 reads TGCAGTGCTAGTCCTCCGGGACAATGGGAGCAGTACTTC.

J is TRBJ1-1 and V is TRBV9; no firm D call. The ends were cut back, 2 bases at V and 2 bases at J, with 7 bases in the middle. CDR3 size: 13 residues. Per germline, CDR1 SGDLS and CDR2 YYNGEE. The CDR3 protein is CASSVGRNTEAFF. For the CDR3, the DNA is TGTGCCAGCAGCGTTGGGCGTAACACTGAAGCTTTCTTT.